The present TCR beta chain was sequenced within a study of human T cells and chemical hapten exposure. In the study overall: Patients additionally received therapeutic doses of diphenylcyclopropenone on the scalp once a week, and this continued throughout the roughly 25-week study.

Study results and limitations: As the donors had alopecia, their immune response may differ from healthy people's.

This CDR3 has 12 amino acids. CDR1 and CDR2 (germline): MNHEY, SVGAGI. V lost 4 bases to trimming and J lost 7 bases, with 10 bases between them. This clonotype was observed a few times. What it recognizes is unknown. The time point here: patch test 1, 2 weeks after DPC sensitization. As to treatment: therapeutic diphenylcyclopropenone sensitization with weekly scalp DPC. MiXCR, run by TCRdb on the RACE reads, gives a single entry per CDR3 protein. The sample lists 150,000 or so distinct CDR3 sequences, more than 12% seen once, with about 1.7% in the top ten. The sequencing used whole blood, collected in connection with sensitization to the hapten diphenylcyclopropenone (DPC). The chain is built from TRBV6-5 and TRBJ1-2; D perhaps matches TRBD1 (6 bases). This clonotype was sampled from a woman in her 30s with alopecia areata. Some clones in this sample may be carry-over from other donors' samples. The CDR3 loop is CASSSQGTGYTF. In nucleotides, the CDR3 is TGTGCCAGCAGTTCACAGGGAACTGGCTACACCTTC.